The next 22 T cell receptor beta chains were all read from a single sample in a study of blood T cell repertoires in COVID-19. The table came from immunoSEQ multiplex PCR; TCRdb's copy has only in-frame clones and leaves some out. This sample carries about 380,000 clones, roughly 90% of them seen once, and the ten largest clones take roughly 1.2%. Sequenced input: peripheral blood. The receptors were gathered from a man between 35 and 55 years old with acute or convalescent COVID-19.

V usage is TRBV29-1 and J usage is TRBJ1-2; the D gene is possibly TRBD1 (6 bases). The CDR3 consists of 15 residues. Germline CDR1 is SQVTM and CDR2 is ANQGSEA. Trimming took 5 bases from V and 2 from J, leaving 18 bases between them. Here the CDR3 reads CSVPGGGRTNYGYTF. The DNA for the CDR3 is TGCAGCGTTCCCGGGGGGGGGCGGACCAACTATGGCTACACCTTC.

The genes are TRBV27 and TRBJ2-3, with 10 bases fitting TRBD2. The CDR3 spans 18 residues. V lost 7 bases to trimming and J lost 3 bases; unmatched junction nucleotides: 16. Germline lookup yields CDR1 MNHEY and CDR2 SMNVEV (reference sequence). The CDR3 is CASTSNPRFSGGTDTQYF. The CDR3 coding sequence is TGTGCCAGCACCTCTAACCCTCGTTTTAGCGGGGGGACAGATACGCAGTATTTT.

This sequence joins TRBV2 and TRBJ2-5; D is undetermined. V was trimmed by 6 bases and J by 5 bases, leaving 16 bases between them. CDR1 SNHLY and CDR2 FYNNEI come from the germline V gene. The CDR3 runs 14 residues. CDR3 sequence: CASRAPGWLETQYF. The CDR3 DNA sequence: TGTGCCAGCAGGGCGCCAGGCTGGTTGGAGACCCAGTACTTC.

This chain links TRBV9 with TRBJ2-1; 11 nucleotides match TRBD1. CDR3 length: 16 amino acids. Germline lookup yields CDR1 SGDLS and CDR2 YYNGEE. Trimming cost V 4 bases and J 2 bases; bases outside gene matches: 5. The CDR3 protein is CASSPRTGGPYNEQFF. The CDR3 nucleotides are TGTGCCAGCAGCCCAAGGACAGGGGGCCCCTACAATGAGCAGTTCTTC. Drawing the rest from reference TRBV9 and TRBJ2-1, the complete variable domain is DSGVTQTPKHLITATGQRVTLRCSPRSGDLSVYWYQQSLDQGLQFLIQYYNGEERAKGNILERFSAQQFPDLHSELNLSSLELGDSALYFCASSPRTGGPYNEQFFGPGTRLTVL.

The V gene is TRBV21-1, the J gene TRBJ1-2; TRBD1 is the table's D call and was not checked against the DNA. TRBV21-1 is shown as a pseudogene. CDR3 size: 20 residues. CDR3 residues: CASSNRGLDDRDRGVYGYTF. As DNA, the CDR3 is TGTGCCAGCAGCAATCGAGGTCTGGATGACCGGGACAGGGGAGTCTATGGCTACACCTTC.

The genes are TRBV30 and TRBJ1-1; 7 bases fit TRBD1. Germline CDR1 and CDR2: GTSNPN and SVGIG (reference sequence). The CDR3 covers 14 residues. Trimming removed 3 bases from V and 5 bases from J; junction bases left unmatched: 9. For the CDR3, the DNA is TGTGCCTGGAGGGACGACAGGGAGGTAACTGAAGCTTTCTTT. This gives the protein CAWRDDREVTEAFF.

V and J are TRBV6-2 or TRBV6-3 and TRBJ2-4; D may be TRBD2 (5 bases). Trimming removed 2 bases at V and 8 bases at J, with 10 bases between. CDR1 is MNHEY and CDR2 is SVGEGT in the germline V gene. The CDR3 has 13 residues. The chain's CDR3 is CASSYAERDIQYF. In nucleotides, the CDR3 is TGTGCCAGCAGTTACGCGGAGAGGGACATTCAGTACTTC.

CDR3 loop: CATSGAGVPYNEQFF. The CDR3 DNA sequence: TGTGCCACCAGCGGGGCGGGGGTTCCCTACAATGAGCAGTTCTTC. V gene TRBV15 combines with J gene TRBJ2-1; 7 positions agree with TRBD2. CDR1 and CDR2 from the germline V gene are LNHNV and YYDKDF (reference sequence). The V segment lost 5 bases and the J segment 2 bases; nucleotides outside the gene matches: 6. There are 15 residues in the CDR3.

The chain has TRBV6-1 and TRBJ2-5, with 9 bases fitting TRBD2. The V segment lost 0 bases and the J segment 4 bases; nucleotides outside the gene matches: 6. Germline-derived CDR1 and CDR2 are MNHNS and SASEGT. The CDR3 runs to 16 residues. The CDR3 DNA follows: TGTGCCAGCAGTGAAGCAAGCCCTAGCGGGATAGAGACCCAGTACTTC. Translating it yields CASSEASPSGIETQYF.

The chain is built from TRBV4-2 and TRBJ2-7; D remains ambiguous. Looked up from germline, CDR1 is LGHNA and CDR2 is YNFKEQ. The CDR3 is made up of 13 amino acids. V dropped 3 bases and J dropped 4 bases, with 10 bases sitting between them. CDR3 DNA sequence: TGTGCCAGCAGCCAGCCTGGCCAGTACGAGCAGTACTTC. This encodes CASSQPGQYEQYF.

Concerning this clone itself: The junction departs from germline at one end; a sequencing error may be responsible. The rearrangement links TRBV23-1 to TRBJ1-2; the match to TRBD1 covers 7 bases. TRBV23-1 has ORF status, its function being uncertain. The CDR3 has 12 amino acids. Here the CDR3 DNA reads TGCGCCAGCAGTCACTCTGGACAGGTCCCCTTCTTC. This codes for CASSHSGQVPFF.

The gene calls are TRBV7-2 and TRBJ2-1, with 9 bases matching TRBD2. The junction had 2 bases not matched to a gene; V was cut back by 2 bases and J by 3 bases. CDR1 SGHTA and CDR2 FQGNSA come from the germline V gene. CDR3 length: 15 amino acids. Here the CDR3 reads CASSLRLAVYNEQFF. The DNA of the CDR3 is TGTGCCAGCAGCTTAAGACTAGCGGTCTACAATGAGCAGTTCTTC.

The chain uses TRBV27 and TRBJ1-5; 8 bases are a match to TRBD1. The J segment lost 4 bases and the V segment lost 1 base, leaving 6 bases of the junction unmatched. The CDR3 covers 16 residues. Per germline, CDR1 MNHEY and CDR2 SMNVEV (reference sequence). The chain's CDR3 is CASSLFPRGHNQPQHF. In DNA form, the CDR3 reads TGTGCCAGCAGTTTATTCCCCAGGGGGCATAATCAGCCCCAGCATTTT.

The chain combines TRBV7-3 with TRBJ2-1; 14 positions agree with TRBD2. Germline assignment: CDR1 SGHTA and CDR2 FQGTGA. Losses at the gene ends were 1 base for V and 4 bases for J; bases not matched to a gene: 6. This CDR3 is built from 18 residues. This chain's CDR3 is CASSLNGLAGGSYNEQFF. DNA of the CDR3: TGTGCCAGCAGCTTAAATGGACTAGCGGGAGGTTCATACAATGAGCAGTTCTTC.

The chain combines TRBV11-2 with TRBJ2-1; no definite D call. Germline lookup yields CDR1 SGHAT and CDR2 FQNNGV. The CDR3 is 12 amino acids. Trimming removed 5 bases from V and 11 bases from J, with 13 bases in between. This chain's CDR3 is CASSRGSQKQFF. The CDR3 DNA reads TGTGCCAGCAGCCGAGGTAGCCAAAAGCAGTTCTTC.

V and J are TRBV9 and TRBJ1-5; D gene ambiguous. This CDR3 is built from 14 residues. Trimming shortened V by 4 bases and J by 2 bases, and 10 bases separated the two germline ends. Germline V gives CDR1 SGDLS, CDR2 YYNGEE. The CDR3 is CASSPEIGNQPQHF. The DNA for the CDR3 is TGTGCCAGCAGCCCAGAAATCGGCAATCAGCCCCAGCATTTT.

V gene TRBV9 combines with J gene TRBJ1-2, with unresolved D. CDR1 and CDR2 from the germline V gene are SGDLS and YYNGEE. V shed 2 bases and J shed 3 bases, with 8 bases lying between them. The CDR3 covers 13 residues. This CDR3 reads CASSVNKYYGYTF. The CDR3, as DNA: TGTGCCAGCAGCGTTAACAAGTACTATGGCTACACCTTC.

CDR3 protein: CASSPTSGYEQYF. The DNA of the CDR3 is TGTGCCAGCAGTCCCACTAGCGGCTACGAGCAGTACTTC. The chain couples TRBV28 to TRBJ2-7, with TRBD2 identical over 8 bases. From germline, CDR1 is MDHEN and CDR2 SYDVKM. The CDR3 runs to 13 residues. V lost 5 bases to trimming and J lost 3 bases; unmatched junction nucleotides: 3. Variable domain in full (rest from reference TRBV28 and TRBJ2-7): DVKVTQSSRYLVKRTGEKVFLECVQDMDHENMFWYRQDPGLGLRLIYFSYDVKMKEKGDIPEGYSVSREKKERFSLILESASTNQTSMYLCASSPTSGYEQYFGPGTRLTVT.

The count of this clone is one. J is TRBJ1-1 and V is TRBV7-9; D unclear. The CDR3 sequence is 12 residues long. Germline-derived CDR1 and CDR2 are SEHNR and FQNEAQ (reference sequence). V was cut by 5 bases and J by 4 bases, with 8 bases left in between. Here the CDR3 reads CASSPYFTEAFF. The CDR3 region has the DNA TGTGCCAGCAGCCCGTACTTCACTGAAGCTTTCTTT. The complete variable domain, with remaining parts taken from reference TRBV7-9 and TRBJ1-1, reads DTGVSQNPRHKITKRGQNVTFRCDPISEHNRLYWYRQTLGQGPEFLTYFQNEAQLEKSRLLSDRFSAERPKGSFSTLEIQRTEQGDSAMYLCASSPYFTEAFFGQGTRLTVV.

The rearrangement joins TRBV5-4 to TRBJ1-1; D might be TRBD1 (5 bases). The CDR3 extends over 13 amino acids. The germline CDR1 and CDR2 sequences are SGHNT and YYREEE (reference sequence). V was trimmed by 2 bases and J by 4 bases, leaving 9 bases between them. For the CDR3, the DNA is TGTGCCAGCAGCTTTCATCAGGGCACTGAAGCTTTCTTT. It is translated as CASSFHQGTEAFF.

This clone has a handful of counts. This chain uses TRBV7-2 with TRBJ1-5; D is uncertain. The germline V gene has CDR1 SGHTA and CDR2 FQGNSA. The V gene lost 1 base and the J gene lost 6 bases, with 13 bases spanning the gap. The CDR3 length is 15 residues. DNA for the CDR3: TGTGCCAGCAGCTTAGATCTCACCGGCGGTCAGCCCCAGCATTTT. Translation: CASSLDLTGGQPQHF.

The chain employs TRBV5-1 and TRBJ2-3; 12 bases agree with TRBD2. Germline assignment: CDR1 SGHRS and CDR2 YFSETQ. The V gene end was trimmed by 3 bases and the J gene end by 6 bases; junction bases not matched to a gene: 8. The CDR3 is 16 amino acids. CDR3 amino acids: CASSSRTSGISDTQYF. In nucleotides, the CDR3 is TGCGCCAGCAGCTCTAGGACTAGCGGGATTTCGGATACGCAGTATTTT.